What follows are 10 T cell receptor beta chains derived from one specimen sequenced in a study of identical twins. TCRdb called the 5' RACE reads again in MiXCR, with one record for every CDR3 protein. The data hold 1.5 million to 2 million distinct CDR3 sequences, with around a third observed a single time. The sequenced material came from cord blood. All receptors derive from a newborn girl in good health.

This clonotype was recorded many times. The CDR3 sequence: CASSESRYEQYF. CDR3 in DNA: TGTGCCAGCAGTGAATCAAGGTACGAGCAGTACTTC. J is TRBJ2-7 and V is TRBV6-1; no clear D gene. Trimming pared 2 bases from V and 4 bases from J, leaving 6 bases between. The CDR3 runs 12 residues. The V gene's germline CDR1 is MNHNS and CDR2 SASEGT.

The V and J genes are TRBV10-3 and TRBJ2-1, with 9 bases matching TRBD1. Germline values: CDR1 ENHRY, CDR2 SYGVKD. This CDR3 has 12 residues. After removal of 10 bases from V and 12 bases from J, the junction contained 10 bases not matched to a gene. CDR3 protein: CATSTGGYVQFF. The CDR3 nucleotides are TGTGCCACCTCCACAGGGGGCTATGTGCAGTTCTTC.

This clonotype was detected ten times or more. The chain has TRBV28 and TRBJ2-3, with D uncertain. The germline V and J ends were trimmed by 5 bases and 7 bases, with 19 bases remaining between them. The germline V gene has CDR1 MDHEN and CDR2 SYDVKM. This CDR3 comprises 15 residues. In DNA form, the CDR3 reads TGTGCCAGCAGTCCGACAAATCACGGAACAAATACGCAGTATTTT. This translates into CASSPTNHGTNTQYF.

The V gene is TRBV29-1, the J gene TRBJ2-7; TRBD2 aligns across 14 bases. J lost 5 bases, V lost 4 bases, and 16 bases had no gene match. Germline CDR1 is SQVTM and CDR2 is ANQGSEA. This CDR3 spans 18 amino acids. The CDR3 spells CSVGSGTSGRIGFHEQYF. CDR3 sequence (DNA): TGCAGCGTTGGGTCAGGGACTAGCGGGAGAATAGGCTTCCACGAGCAGTACTTC.

The V gene is TRBV28, the J gene TRBJ2-7, with 7 positions matching TRBD1. Germline V lookup: CDR1 MDHEN, CDR2 SYDVKM. The CDR3 runs 15 residues. J gave up 0 bases and V 3 bases, and 5 bases lay outside the gene matches. CDR3 in amino acids: CASSLRQGPSYEQYF. In DNA form, the CDR3 reads TGTGCCAGCAGTTTGAGACAGGGACCCTCCTACGAGCAGTACTTC.

V gene TRBV7-2 combines with J gene TRBJ2-1; maybe TRBD2 (6 bases). V lost 1 base and J 6 bases, leaving 13 bases between the germline ends. CDR3 length equals 15 residues. Germline V CDR1 and CDR2: SGHTA, FQGNSA. The CDR3 sequence: CASSLVRERANEQFF. For the CDR3, the DNA is TGTGCCAGCAGCTTAGTCCGGGAGAGGGCCAATGAGCAGTTCTTC.

This clonotype came up many times. One end of the junction varies from germline; a read error may be responsible. The chain has TRBV4-1 and TRBJ2-7; 11 positions agree with TRBD2. Looked up from germline, CDR1 is MGHRA and CDR2 is YSYEKL. There are 15 residues in the CDR3. For the CDR3, the DNA is TGTGCCAGCAGCCAAGGACTAGCGGGCTCCTACGAGCAGTACTTC. Translation gives CASSQGLAGSYEQYF.

The chain joins TRBV5-1 to TRBJ2-7; TRBD1 is a possible D gene (7 bases). Germline values: CDR1 SGHRS, CDR2 YFSETQ. Trimming left V 4 bases short and J 2 bases short, with 16 bases between. The CDR3 extends over 15 amino acids. The CDR3 nucleotides read TGCGCCAGCAGCCGTGGGGGGACAGTAACCTACGAGCAGTACTTC. Translation gives CASSRGGTVTYEQYF.

This clonotype was seen many times. The CDR3: CASSPQGRYYGYTF. CDR3 nucleotides: TGTGCCAGCAGCCCGCAAGGAAGATACTATGGCTACACCTTC. V gene TRBV6-1 combines with J gene TRBJ1-2; D is undetermined. Trimming stripped 6 bases from V and 3 bases from J, with 14 bases between. The CDR3 extends over 14 amino acids. Germline V gives CDR1 MNHNS, CDR2 SASEGT.

This sequence joins TRBV10-3 and TRBJ1-6; D might be TRBD1 (5 bases). Germline V gene lookup returns CDR1 ENHRY and CDR2 SYGVKD. This CDR3 contains 13 residues. V lost 6 bases and J 7 bases, leaving 10 bases between the germline ends. The CDR3: CAISRDENSPLHF. The DNA for the CDR3 is TGTGCCATCAGCCGGGACGAGAATTCACCCCTCCACTTT.